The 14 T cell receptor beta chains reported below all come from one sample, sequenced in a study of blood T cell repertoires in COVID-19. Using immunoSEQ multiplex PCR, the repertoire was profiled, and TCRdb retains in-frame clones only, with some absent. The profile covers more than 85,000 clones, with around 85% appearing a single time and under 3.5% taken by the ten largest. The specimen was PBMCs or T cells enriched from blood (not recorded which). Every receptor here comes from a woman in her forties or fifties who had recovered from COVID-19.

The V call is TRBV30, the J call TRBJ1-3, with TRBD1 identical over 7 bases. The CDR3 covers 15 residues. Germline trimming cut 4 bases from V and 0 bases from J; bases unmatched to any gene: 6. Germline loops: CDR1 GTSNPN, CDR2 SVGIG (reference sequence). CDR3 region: CAWTAGQASGNTIYF. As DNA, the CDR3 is TGTGCCTGGACCGCCGGACAGGCCTCTGGAAACACCATATATTTT.

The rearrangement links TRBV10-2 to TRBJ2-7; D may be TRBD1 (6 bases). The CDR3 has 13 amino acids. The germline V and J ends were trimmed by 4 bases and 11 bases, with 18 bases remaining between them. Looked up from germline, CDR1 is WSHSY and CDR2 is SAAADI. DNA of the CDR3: TGCGCCAGCAGTGCAACAGGGTTCGAGCAGAAGTACTTC. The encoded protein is CASSATGFEQKYF.

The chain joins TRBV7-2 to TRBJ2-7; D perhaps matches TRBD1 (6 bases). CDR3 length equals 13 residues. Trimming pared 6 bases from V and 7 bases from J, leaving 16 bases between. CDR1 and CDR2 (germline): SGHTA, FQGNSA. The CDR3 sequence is CASSPTRGEEQYF. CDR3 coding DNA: TGTGCCAGCAGTCCAACCAGGGGTGAGGAGCAGTACTTC.

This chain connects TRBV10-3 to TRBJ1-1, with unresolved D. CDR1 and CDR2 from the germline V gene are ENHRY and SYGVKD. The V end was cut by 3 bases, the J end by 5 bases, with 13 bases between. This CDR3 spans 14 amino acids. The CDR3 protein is CAISDFLTRTEAFF. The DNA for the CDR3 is TGTGCCATCAGTGACTTCCTCACGAGGACTGAAGCTTTCTTT.

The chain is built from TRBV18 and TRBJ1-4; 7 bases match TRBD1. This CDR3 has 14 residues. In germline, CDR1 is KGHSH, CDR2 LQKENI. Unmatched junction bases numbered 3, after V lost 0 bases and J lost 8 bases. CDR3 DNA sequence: TGTGCCAGCTCACCACCGGGACAGAGAGAAAAACTGTTTTTT. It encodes CASSPPGQREKLFF. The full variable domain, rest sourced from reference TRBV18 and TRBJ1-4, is NAGVMQNPRHLVRRRGQEARLRCSPMKGHSHVYWYRQLPEEGLKFMVYLQKENIIDESGMPKERFSAEFPKEGPSILRIQQVVRGDSAAYFCASSPPGQREKLFFGSGTQLSVL.

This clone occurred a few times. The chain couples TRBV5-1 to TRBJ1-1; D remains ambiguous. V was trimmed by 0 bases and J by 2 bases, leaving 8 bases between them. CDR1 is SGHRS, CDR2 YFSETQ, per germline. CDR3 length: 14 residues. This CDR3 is CASSLVPGNTEAFF. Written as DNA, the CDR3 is TGCGCCAGCAGCTTGGTTCCGGGAAACACTGAAGCTTTCTTT.

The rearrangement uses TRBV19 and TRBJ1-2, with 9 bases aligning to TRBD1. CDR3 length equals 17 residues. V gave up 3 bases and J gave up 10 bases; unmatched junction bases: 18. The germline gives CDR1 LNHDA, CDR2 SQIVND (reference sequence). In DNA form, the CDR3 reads TGTGCCAGTAGTATTGGGACAGGGAAGGGACCTGCCCGATCCTACACCTTC. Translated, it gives CASSIGTGKGPARSYTF.

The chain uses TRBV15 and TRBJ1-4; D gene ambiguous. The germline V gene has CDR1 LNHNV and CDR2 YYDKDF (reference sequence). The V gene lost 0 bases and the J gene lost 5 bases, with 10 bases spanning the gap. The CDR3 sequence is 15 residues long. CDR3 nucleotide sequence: TGTGCCACCAGCAGAGATGGAGGTTCCAATGAAAAACTGTTTTTT. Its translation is CATSRDGGSNEKLFF.

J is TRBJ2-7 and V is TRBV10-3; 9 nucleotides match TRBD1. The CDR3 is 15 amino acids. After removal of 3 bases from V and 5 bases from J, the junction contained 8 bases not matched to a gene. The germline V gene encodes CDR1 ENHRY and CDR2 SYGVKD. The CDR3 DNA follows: TGTGCCATCAGTGACACAGGGGGCGGTTCGGACGAGCAGTACTTC. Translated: CAISDTGGGSDEQYF.

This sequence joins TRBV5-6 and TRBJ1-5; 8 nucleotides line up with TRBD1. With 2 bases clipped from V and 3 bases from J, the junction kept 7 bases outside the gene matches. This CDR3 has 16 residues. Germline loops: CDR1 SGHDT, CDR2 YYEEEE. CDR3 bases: TGTGCCAGCAGCTTCTCGGGCAGGGGGCTCAATCAGCCCCAGCATTTT. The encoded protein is CASSFSGRGLNQPQHF.

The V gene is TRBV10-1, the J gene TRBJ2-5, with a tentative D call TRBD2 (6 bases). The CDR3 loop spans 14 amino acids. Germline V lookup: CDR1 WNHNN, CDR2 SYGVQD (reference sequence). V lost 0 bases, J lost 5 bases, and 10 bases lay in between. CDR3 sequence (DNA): TGCGCCAGCAGTGAGTCGAGCGGGTTGGAGACCCAGTACTTC. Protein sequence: CASSESSGLETQYF.

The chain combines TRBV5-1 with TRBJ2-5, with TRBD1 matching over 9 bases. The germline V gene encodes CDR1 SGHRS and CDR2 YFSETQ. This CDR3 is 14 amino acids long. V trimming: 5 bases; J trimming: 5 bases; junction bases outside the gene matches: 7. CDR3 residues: CASRLQGAGETQYF. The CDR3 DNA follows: TGCGCCAGCAGGTTACAGGGGGCAGGGGAGACCCAGTACTTC.

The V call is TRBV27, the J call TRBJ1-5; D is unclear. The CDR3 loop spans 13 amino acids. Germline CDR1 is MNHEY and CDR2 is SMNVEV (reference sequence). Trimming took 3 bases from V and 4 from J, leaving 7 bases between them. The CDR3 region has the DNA TGTGCCAGCAGTTTTAGCTTTAATCAGCCCCAGCATTTT. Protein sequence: CASSFSFNQPQHF.

The CDR3 is CASSSSDRSLLGSTEAFF. In nucleotides, the CDR3 is TGTGCCAGCAGCTCTTCGGACAGGTCCCTATTGGGGAGCACTGAAGCTTTCTTT. The chain carries TRBV11-2 and TRBJ1-1; TRBD1 agrees at 7 bases. V trimming: 4 bases; J trimming: 4 bases; junction bases outside the gene matches: 18. CDR3 length: 18 amino acids. CDR1 is SGHAT and CDR2 is FQNNGV in the germline V gene.